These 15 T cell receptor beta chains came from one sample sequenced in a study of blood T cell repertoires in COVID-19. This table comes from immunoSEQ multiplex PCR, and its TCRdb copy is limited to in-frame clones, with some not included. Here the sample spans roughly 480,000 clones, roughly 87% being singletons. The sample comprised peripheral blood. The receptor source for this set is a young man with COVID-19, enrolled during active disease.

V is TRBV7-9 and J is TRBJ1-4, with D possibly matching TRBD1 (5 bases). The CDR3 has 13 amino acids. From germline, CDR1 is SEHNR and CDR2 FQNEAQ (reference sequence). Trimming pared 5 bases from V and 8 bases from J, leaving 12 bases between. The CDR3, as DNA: TGTGCCAGCAGCCCCGGGGGGGGAGAAAAACTGTTTTTT. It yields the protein CASSPGGGEKLFF.

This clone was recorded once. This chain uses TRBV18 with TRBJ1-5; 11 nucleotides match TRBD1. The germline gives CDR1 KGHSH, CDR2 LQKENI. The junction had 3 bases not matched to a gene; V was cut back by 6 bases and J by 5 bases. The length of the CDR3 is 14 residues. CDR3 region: CASSLDRGHQPQHF. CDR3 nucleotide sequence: TGTGCCAGCTCCCTGGACAGGGGGCATCAGCCCCAGCATTTT.

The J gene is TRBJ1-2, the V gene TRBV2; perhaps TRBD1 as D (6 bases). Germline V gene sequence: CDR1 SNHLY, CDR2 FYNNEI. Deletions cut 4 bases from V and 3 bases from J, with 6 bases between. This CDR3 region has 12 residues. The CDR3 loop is CASSGTDYGYTF. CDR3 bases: TGTGCCAGCAGTGGGACAGACTATGGCTACACCTTC.

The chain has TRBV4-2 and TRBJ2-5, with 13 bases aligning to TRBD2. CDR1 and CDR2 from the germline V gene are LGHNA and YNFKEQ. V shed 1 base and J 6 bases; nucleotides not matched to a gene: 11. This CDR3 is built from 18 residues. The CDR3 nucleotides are TGTGCCAGCAGCCAAGGGGGACTAGCGGGGACAAGAACCCAGACCCAGTACTTC. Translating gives CASSQGGLAGTRTQTQYF.

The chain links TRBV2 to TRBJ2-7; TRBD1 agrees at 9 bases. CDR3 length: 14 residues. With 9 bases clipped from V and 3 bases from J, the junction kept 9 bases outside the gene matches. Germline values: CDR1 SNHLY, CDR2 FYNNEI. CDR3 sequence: CASTGTGQIYEQYF. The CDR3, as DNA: TGTGCCAGTACCGGGACAGGGCAAATCTACGAGCAGTACTTC. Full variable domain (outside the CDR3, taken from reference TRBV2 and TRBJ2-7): EPEVTQTPSHQVTQMGQEVILRCVPISNHLYFYWYRQILGQKVEFLVSFYNNEISEKSEIFDDQFSVERPDGSNFTLKIRSTKLEDSAMYFCASTGTGQIYEQYFGPGTRLTVT.

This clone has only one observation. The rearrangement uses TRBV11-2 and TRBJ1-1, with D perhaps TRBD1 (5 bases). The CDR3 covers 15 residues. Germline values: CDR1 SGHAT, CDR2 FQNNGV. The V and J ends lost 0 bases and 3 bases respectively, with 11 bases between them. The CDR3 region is CASSLERRVHTEAFF. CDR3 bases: TGTGCCAGCAGCTTAGAGCGCAGGGTTCACACTGAAGCTTTCTTT.

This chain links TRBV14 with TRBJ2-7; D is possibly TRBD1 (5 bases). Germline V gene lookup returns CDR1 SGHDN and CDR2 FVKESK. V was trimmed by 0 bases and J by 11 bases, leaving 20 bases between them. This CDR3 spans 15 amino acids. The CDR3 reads CASSQDSVQGRVKYF. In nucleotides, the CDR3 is TGTGCCAGCAGCCAAGATTCTGTCCAGGGAAGGGTTAAGTACTTC. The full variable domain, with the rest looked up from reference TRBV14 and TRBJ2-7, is EAGVTQFPSHSVIEKGQTVTLRCDPISGHDNLYWYRRVMGKEIKFLLHFVKESKQDESGMPNNRFLAERTGGTYSTLKVQPAELEDSGVYFCASSQDSVQGRVKYFGPGTRLTVT.

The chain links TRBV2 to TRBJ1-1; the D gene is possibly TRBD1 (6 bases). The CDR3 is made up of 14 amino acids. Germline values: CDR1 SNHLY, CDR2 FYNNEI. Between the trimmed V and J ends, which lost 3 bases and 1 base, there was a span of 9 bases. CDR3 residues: CASSDQGTNTEAFF. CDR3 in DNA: TGTGCCAGCAGTGACCAGGGGACGAACACTGAAGCTTTCTTT.

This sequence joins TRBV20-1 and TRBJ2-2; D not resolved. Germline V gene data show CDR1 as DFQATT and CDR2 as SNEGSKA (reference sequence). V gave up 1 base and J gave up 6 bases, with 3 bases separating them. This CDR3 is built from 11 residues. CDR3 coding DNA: TGCAGTGCTAGAGCAGCCGGGGAGCTGTTTTTT. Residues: CSARAAGELFF.

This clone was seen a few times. CDR3 DNA sequence: TGCGCCAGCAGCTTGGTAGCAGGGGGAGTTAATGAAAAACTGTTTTTT. It yields the protein CASSLVAGGVNEKLFF. This sequence joins TRBV5-1 and TRBJ1-4, with TRBD1 identical over 7 bases. The length of the CDR3 is 16 residues. Germline CDR1 and CDR2: SGHRS and YFSETQ. V shed 0 bases and J 4 bases; nucleotides not matched to a gene: 6.

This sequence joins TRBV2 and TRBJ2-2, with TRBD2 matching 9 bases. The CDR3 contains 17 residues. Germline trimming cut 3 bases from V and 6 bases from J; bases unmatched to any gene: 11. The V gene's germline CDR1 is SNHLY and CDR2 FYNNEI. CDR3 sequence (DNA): TGTGCCAGCAGTGAGAGTAGCGGGGGCGTGTCGTCCGGGGAGCTGTTTTTT. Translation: CASSESSGGVSSGELFF.

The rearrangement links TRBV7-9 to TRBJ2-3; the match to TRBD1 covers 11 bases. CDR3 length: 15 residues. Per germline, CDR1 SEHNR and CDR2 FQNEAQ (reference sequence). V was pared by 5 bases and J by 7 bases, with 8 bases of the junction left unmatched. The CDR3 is CASSTWTGGEYTQYF. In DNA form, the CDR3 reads TGTGCCAGCAGCACTTGGACAGGGGGCGAGTATACGCAGTATTTT.

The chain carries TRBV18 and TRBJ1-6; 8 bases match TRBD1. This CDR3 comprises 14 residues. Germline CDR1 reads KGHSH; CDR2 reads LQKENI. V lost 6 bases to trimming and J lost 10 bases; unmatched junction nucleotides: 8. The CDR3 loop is CASSKQGARSPLHF. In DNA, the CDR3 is TGTGCCAGCTCCAAGCAGGGGGCTCGGTCACCCCTCCACTTT.

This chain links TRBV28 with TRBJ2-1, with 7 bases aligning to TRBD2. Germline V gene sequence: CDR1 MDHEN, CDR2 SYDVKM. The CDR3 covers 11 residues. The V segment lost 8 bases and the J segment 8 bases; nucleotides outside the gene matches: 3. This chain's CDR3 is CASAAGYEQFF. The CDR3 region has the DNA TGTGCCAGCGCAGCGGGATATGAGCAGTTCTTC.

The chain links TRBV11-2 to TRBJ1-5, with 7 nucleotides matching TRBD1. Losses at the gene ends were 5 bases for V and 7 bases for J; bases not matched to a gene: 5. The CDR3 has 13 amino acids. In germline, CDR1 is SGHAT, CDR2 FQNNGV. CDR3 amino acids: CASSRDREQPQHF. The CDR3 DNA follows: TGTGCCAGCAGCCGAGACAGGGAACAGCCCCAGCATTTT. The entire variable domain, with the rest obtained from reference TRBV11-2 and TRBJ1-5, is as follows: EAGVAQSPRYKIIEKRQSVAFWCNPISGHATLYWYQQILGQGPKLLIQFQNNGVVDDSQLPKDRFSAERLKGVDSTLKIQPAKLEDSAVYLCASSRDREQPQHFGDGTRLSIL.